This T cell receptor beta chain was profiled in a study of blood T cells in healthy people across ages. Notes on the study in general: Roughly linear age-related decline in beta diversity appeared, significant by age about 40.

CDR3 size: 14 residues. CDR1 MDHEN and CDR2 SYDVKM come from the germline V gene. J gave up 0 bases and V 4 bases, and 0 bases lay outside the gene matches. This clonotype was counted between two and nine times. As yet, its antigen is unknown. Primers used in a second PCR of about 7 to 12 cycles were a sample-barcoded 5' primer and a J-beta primer mix. Unique molecular identifiers of 12 random nucleotides labeled each cDNA. TCRdb reprocessed the 5' RACE reads via MiXCR and lists one record per CDR3 protein. The sample yields 950,000 to 1,200,000 distinct CDR3 sequences, more than 30% seen once. Staff drew 9 to 10 milliliters of peripheral blood from each donor. Isolating PBMCs gave at least 6 million of these cells per sample.

Sequenced: blood. The chain links TRBV28 to TRBJ2-7, with 10 bases matching TRBD2. This TCR was sampled from a man younger than 35 in good health. DNA for the CDR3: TGTGCCAGCAGTTCTAGCGGGAGCTCCTACGAGCAGTACTTC. Its translation: CASSSSGSSYEQYF.